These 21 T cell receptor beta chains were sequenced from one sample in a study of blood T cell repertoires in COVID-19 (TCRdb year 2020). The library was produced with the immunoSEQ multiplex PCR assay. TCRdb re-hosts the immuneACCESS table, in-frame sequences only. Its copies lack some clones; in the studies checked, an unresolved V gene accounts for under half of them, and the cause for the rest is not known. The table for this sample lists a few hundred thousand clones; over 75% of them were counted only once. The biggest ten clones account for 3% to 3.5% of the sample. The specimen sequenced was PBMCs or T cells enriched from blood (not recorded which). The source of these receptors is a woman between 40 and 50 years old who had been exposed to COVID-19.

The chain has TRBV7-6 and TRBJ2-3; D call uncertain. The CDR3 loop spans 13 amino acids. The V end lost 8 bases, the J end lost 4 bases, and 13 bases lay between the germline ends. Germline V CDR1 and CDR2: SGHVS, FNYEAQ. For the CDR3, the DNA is TGTGCCAGCGCCCCCCTGGGCCCAGATACGCAGTATTTT. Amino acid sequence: CASAPLGPDTQYF.

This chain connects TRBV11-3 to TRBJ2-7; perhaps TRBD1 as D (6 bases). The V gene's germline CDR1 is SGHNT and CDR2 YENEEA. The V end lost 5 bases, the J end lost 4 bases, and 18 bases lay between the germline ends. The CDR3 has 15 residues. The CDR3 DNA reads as TGTGCCAGCAGCCCCGGAGAGGGACACGGATACGAGCAGTACGTC. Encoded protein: CASSPGEGHGYEQYV.

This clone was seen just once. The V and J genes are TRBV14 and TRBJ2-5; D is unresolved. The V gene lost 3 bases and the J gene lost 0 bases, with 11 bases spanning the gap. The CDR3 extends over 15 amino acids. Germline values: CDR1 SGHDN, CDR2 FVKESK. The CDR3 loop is CASSHGSSNQETQYF. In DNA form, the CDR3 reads TGTGCCAGCAGCCACGGGTCGTCAAACCAAGAGACCCAGTACTTC.

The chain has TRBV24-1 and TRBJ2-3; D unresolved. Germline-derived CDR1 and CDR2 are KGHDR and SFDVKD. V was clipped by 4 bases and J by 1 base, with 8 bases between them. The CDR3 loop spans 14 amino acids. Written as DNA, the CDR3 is TGTGCCACCAGTGACCCAGCGCGCACAGATACGCAGTATTTT. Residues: CATSDPARTDTQYF.

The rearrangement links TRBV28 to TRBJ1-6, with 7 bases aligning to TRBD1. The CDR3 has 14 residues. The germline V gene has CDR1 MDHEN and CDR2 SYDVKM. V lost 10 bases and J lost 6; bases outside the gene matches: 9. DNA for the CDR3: TGTGCCACCCGGGCCAGGGGGGTTAATTCACCCCTCCACTTT. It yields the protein CATRARGVNSPLHF.

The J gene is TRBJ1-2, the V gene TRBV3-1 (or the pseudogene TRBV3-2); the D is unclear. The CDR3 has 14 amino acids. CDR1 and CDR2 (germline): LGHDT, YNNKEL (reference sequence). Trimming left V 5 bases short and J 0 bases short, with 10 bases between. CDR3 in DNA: TGTGCCAGCAGCACCCGGTCAACTAACTATGGCTACACCTTC. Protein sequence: CASSTRSTNYGYTF.

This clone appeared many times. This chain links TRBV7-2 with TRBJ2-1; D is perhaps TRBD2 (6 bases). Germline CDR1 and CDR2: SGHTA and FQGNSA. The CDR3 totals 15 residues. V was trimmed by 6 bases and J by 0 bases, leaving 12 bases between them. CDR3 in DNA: TGTGCCAGCAGAACGGAGGGCCTCTCCTACAATGAGCAGTTCTTC. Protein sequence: CASRTEGLSYNEQFF.

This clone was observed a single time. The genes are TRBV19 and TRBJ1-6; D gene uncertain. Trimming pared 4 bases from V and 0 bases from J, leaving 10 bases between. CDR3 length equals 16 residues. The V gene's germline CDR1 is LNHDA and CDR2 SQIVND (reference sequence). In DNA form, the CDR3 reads TGTGCCAGTAGTAGTAAGCTTCACTCCTATAATTCACCCCTCCACTTT. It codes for CASSSKLHSYNSPLHF.

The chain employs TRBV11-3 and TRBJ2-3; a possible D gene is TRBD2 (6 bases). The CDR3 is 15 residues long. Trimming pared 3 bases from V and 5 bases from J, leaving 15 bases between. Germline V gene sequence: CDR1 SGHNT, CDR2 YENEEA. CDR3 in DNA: TGTGCCAGCAGCTTTTTGGCGGGAATGGTAGATACGCAGTATTTT. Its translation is CASSFLAGMVDTQYF.

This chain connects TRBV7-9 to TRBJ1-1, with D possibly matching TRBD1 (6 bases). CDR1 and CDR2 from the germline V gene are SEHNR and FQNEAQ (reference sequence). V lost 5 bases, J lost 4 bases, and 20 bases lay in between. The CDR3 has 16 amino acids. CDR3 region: CASSTPLGGASTEAFF. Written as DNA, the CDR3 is TGTGCCAGCAGCACCCCTTTAGGGGGGGCTTCCACTGAAGCTTTCTTT.

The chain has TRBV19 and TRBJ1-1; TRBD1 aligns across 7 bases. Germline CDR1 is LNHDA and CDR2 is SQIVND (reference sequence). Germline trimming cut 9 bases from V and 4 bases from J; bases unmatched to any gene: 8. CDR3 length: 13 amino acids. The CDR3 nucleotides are TGTGCCAGCCTCAAACAGGGGCTCACTGAAGCTTTCTTT. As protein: CASLKQGLTEAFF.

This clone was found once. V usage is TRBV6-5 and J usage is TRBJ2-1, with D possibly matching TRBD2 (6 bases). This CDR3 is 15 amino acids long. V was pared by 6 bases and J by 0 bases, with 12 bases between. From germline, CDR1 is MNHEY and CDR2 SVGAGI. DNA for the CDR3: TGTGCCAGCAGCCCGGCGGGGAGCTCCTACAATGAGCAGTTCTTC. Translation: CASSPAGSSYNEQFF.

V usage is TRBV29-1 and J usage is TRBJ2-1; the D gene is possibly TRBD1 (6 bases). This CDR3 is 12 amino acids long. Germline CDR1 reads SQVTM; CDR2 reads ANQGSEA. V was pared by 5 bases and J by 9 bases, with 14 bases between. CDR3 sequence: CSVFYRESEQFF. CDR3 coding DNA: TGCAGCGTTTTCTACAGGGAAAGTGAGCAGTTCTTC.

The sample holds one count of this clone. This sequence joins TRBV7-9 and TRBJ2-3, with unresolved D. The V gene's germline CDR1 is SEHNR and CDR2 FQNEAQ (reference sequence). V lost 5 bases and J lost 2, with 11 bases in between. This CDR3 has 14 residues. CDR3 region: CASSPAASTDTQYF. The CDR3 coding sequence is TGTGCCAGCAGCCCGGCGGCCTCCACAGATACGCAGTATTTT.

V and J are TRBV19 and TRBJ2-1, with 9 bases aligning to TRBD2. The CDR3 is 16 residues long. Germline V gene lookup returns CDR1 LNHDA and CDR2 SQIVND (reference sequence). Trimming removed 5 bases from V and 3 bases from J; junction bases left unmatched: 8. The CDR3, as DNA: TGTGCCAGTAGTTACATTAGCGGGAGTGGCTACAATGAGCAGTTCTTC. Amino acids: CASSYISGSGYNEQFF. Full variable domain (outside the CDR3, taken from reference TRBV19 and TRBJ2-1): DGGITQSPKYLFRKEGQNVTLSCEQNLNHDAMYWYRQDPGQGLRLIYYSQIVNDFQKGDIAEGYSVSREKKESFPLTVTSAQKNPTAFYLCASSYISGSGYNEQFFGPGTRLTVL.

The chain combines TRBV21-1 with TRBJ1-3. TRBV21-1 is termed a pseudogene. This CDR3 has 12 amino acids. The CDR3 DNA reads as TGTGCCAGCAACCCCTACCTCGACACCATATATTTT. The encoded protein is CASNPYLDTIYF.

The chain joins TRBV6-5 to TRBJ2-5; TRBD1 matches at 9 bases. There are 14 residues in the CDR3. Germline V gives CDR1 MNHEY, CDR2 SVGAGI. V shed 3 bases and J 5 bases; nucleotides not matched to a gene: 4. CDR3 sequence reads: CASSYYTGGETQYF. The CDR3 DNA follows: TGTGCCAGCAGTTATTATACAGGGGGCGAGACCCAGTACTTC.

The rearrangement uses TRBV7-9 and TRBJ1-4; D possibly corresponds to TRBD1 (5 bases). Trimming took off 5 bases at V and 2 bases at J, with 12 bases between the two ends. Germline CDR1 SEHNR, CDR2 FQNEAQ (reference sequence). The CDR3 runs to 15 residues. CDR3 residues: CASSEAGRTNEKLFF. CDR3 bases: TGTGCCAGCAGCGAAGCGGGACGGACTAATGAAAAACTGTTTTTT.

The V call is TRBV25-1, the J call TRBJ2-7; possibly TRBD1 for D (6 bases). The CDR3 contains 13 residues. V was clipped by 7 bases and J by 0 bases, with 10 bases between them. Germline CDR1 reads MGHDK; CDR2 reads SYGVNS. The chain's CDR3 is CASNPDSSYEQYF. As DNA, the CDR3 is TGTGCCAGCAACCCGGACAGCTCCTACGAGCAGTACTTC.

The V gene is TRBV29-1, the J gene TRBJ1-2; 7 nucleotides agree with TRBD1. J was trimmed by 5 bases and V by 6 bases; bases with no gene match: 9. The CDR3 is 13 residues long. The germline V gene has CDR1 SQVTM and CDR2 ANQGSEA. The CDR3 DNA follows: TGCAGCGTGGCGGGACAGTTTGTTTATGGCTACACCTTC. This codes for CSVAGQFVYGYTF. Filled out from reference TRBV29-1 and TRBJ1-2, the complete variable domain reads SAVISQKPSRDICQRGTSLTIQCQVDSQVTMMFWYRQQPGQSLTLIATANQGSEATYESGFVIDKFPISRPNLTFSTLTVSNMSPEDSSIYLCSVAGQFVYGYTFGSGTRLTVV.

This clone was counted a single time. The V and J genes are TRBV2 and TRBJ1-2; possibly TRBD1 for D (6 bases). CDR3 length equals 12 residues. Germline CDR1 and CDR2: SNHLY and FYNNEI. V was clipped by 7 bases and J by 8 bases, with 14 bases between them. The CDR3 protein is CASTLQGGGYTF. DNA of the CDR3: TGTGCCAGCACCTTACAGGGTGGGGGCTACACCTTC.